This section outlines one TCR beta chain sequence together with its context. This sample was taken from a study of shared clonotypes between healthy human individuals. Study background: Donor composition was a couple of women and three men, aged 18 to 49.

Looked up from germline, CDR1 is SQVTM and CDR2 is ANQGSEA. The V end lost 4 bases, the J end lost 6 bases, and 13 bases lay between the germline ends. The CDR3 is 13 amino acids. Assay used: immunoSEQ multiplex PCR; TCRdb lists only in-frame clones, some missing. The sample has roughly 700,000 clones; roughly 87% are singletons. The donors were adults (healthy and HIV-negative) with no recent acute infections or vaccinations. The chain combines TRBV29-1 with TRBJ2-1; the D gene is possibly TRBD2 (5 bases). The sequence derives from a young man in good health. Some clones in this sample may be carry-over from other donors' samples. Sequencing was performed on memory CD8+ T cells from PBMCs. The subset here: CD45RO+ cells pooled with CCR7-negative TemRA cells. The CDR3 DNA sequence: TGCAGCGTTGGTTGGCTAGCTTCCAATGAGCAGTTCTTC. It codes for CSVGWLASNEQFF.